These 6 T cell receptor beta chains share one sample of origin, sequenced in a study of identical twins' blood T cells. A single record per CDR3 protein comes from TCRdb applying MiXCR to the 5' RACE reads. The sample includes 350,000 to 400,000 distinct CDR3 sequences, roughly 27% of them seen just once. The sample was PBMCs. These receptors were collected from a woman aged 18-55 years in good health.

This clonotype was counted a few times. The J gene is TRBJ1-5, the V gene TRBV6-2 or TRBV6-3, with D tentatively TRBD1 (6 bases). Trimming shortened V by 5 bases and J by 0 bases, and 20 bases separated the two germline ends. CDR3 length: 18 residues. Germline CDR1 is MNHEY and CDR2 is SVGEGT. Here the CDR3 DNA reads TGTGCCAGCAGTCACCGGGACATTTCGAGCGTTAGCAATCAGCCCCAGCATTTT. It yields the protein CASSHRDISSVSNQPQHF.

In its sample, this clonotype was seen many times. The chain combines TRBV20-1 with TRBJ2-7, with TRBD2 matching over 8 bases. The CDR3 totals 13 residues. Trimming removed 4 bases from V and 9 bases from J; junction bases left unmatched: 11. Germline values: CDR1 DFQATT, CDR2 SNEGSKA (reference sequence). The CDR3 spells CSATGTRDFVQYF. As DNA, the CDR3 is TGCAGTGCTACCGGGACTAGGGACTTTGTGCAGTACTTC.

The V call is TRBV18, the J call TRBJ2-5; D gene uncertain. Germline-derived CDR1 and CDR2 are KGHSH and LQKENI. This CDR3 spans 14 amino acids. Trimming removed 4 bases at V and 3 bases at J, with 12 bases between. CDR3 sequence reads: CASSLRNTKETQYF. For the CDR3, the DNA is TGTGCCAGCTCACTTAGGAATACCAAAGAGACCCAGTACTTC.

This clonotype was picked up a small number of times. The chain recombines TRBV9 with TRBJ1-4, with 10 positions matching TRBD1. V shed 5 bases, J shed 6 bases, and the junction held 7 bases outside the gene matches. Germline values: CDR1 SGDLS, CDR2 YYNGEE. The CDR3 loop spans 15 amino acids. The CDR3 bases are TGTGCCAGCAGTGTCCGGGACAGGGGACATGAAAAACTGTTTTTT. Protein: CASSVRDRGHEKLFF.

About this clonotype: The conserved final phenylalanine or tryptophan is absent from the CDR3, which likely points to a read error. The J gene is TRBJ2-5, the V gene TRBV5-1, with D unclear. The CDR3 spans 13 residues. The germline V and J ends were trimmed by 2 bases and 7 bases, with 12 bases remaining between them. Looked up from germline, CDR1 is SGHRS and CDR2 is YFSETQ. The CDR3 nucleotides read TGCGCCAGCAGCTTACCAGACACGTGGACCCAGTACGTC. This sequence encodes CASSLPDTWTQYV.

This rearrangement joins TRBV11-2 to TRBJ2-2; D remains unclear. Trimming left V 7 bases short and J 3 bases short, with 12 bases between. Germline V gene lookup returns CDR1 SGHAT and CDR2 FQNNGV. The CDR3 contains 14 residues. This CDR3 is CASIFLGYTGELFF. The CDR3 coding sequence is TGTGCCAGCATCTTTTTAGGCTACACCGGGGAGCTGTTTTTT.